Listed below are T cell receptor beta chains from one sample, sequenced in a study of glioma-infiltrating T cells after dendritic cell vaccination. The data were produced by immunoSEQ multiplex PCR, yet TCRdb's version contains in-frame clones alone and is incomplete. The sample carries 90,000 to 95,000 clones, 75% to 85% recorded once. This sample comprised blood, obtained after dendritic cell vaccination. The receptors come from a human donor with glioblastoma. Each CDR3 is given with its conserved first and last residue. Size is omitted from some rows. Given values are once, few, many or a class for expanded clones.

18,TRBV7-9,NA,CASSFATFLAGGTDTQYF
11,TRBV5-1,NA,CASTRGNTIYF
12,TRBV19,NA,CASSIGGNEQFF
17,TRBV4-1,few,CASSLGLATDGNQPQHF
14,TRBV6-1,NA,CASSPGDREGGYTF
14,TRBV5-1,NA,CASSSGRTQETQYF
14,TRBV11-2,NA,CASSVPGANEKLFF
14,TRBV9,NA,CASSVEGQGARAFF
15,TRBV2,NA,CASSGGTGGGYGYTF
14,TRBV19,NA,CASSIGAGRAEAFF
17,TRBV7-9,NA,CASSLGQGTQAKNIQYF
12,TRBV10-3,NA,CAISERGTEAFF
15,TRBV9,NA,CASSLRTGMNTEAFF
15,TRBV15,NA,CATSRAGFNTGELFF
15,TRBV2,NA,CASSELAGGYNEQFF
13,TRBV18,NA,CASSGDRNQPQHF
15,TRBV5-6,NA,CASSLGQGLSDTQYF
14,TRBV28,NA,CASRGPLGGQPQHF
13,TRBV7-9,once,CASSFYSTYEQYF
12,TRBV7-8,NA,CASSLDRAEAFF
15,TRBV5-5,NA,CASSLAPSSQETQYF
16,TRBV7-2,NA,CASSYENRAIVYGYTF
15,TRBV19,NA,CASSPGQISNQPQHF
13,TRBV29-1,once,CSVDPGTGNIQYF
13,TRBV6-5,NA,CASRPASVSPLHF
14,TRBV5-8,NA,CASSLSGGQETQYF
15,TRBV5-4,NA,CASSFGGARTDTQYF
13,TRBV4-1,NA,CASSQGTGYGYTF
14,TRBV5-1,once,CASRLQGRTDTQYF
18,TRBV9,NA,CASSLSPAKGLLQETQYF
14,TRBV19,NA,CASRRKGSTDTQYF